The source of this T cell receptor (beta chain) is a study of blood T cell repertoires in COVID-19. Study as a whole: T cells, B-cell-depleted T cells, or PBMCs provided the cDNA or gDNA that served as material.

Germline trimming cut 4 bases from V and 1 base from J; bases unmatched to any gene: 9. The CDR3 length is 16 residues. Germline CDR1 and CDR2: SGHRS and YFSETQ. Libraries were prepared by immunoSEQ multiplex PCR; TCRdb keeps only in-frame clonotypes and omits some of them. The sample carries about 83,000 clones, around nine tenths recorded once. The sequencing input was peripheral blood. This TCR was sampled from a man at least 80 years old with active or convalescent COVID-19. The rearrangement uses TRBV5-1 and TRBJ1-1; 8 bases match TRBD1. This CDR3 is CASSPRQGNENTEAFF. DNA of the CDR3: TGCGCCAGCAGCCCCAGACAGGGGAATGAGAACACTGAAGCTTTCTTT.